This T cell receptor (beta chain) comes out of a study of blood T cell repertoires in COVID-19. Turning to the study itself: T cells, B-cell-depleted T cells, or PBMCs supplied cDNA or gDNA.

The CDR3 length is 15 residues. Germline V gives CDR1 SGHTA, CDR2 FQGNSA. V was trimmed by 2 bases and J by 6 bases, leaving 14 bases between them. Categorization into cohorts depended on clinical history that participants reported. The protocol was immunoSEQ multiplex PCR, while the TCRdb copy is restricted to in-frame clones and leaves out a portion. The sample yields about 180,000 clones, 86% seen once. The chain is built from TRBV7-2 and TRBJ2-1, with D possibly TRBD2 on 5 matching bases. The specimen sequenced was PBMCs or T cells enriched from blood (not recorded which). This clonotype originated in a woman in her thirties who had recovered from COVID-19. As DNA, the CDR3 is TGTGCCAGCAGCTTACAACTAGGGTCCGGCAATGAGCAGTTCTTC. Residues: CASSLQLGSGNEQFF. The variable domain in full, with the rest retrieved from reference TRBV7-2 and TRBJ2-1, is GAGVSQSPSNKVTEKGKDVELRCDPISGHTALYWYRQSLGQGLEFLIYFQGNSAPDKSGLPSDRFSAERTGGSVSTLTIQRTQQEDSAVYLCASSLQLGSGNEQFFGPGTRLTVL.